This TCR beta chain originates from a study of blood T cell repertoires in COVID-19. Remarks on this clone: Different DNA sequences within this sample yield the same CDR3.

CDR1 and CDR2 (germline): KGHSH, LQKENI. Trimming left V 3 bases short and J 3 bases short, with 8 bases between. The CDR3 length is 13 residues. This table comes from immunoSEQ multiplex PCR, and its TCRdb copy is limited to in-frame clones, with some not included. This sample has some 360,000 clones; around 87% occur once, and the top ten carry about 2.3%. Sequenced material: peripheral blood. The chain links TRBV18 to TRBJ2-5; no definite D call. This receptor was obtained from a woman aged 55-70 years with COVID-19, enrolled during active disease. The DNA for the CDR3 is TGTGCCAGCTCACCGGGCCTTGAAGAGACCCAGTACTTC. Residues: CASSPGLEETQYF. The variable domain in full, completed from reference TRBV18 and TRBJ2-5, reads NAGVMQNPRHLVRRRGQEARLRCSPMKGHSHVYWYRQLPEEGLKFMVYLQKENIIDESGMPKERFSAEFPKEGPSILRIQQVVRGDSAAYFCASSPGLEETQYFGPGTRLLVL.